This T cell receptor (beta chain) was documented in a study of low-dose radiotherapy and immunotherapy resistance in tumors. CDR1 MNHEY and CDR2 SVGEGT come from the germline V gene. The CDR3 length is 14 residues. A word on this clonotype: A far larger clone is one base from this, pointing to a likely read error.

Covering alpha and beta chains, TRAV- and TRBV-specific primers were used for the first-strand cDNA. It was with a constant-region primer and a V-primer adapter that TCRs were amplified over roughly 20 PCR cycles. TCRdb used MiXCR to reprocess the reads, holding one entry per CDR3 protein. The data show 60,000 to 75,000 distinct CDR3 sequences, with roughly 29% seen just once and 6.5% to 8% held by the top ten. Stated time point: before trial treatment. The receptor was isolated from a male donor with rectosigmoid adenocarcinoma. This chain uses TRBV6-2 or TRBV6-3 with TRBJ2-5; maybe TRBD2 (5 bases). Near its end, the DNA agrees better with TRBJ2-7, so the J call may be wrong. The starting material was PBMCs, obtained before treatment. DNA for the CDR3: TGTGCCAGCAGCTCGACCCAGGCCGGGGACGAGCAGTACTTC. Encoded protein: CASSSTQAGDEQYF.